This section outlines one T cell receptor beta chain sequence together with its context. These data belong to a study of human T cells and chemical hapten exposure. The length of the CDR3 is 15 residues. The germline V gene encodes CDR1 MNHEY and CDR2 SVGEGT. Trimming at V came to 4 bases and at J to 5 bases, leaving 10 bases not matched to a gene. TCRdb reprocessed the RACE reads with MiXCR, giving one entry per CDR3 protein. Of around 360,000 distinct CDR3 sequences in the sample, about 6% were seen once. Time point given: patch test 2, 6 weeks after DPC sensitization. Indicated treatment: therapeutic diphenylcyclopropenone sensitization with weekly scalp DPC.

The chain combines TRBV6-2 or TRBV6-3 with TRBJ2-7; TRBD1 agrees at 8 bases. The receptor comes from a woman younger than 30 with alopecia areata. Some clones in this sample may be carry-over from other donors' samples. Sequenced here: whole blood, sampled in connection with sensitization to the hapten diphenylcyclopropenone (DPC). The CDR3 DNA sequence: TGTGCCAGCAGTTCGCGACAGGGGCGGTTAAACGAGCAGTACTTC. It codes for CASSSRQGRLNEQYF.